The 27 T cell receptor beta chains presented below share a single source sample, sequenced in a study of blood T cell repertoires in COVID-19. The table came from immunoSEQ multiplex PCR; TCRdb's copy has only in-frame clones and leaves some out. The sample records nearly 200,000 clones, 70% to 90% being singletons. The sample was peripheral blood. The source of these receptors is a woman aged 35 to 49 who had recovered from COVID-19.

The rearrangement uses TRBV5-6 and TRBJ1-2; 7 nucleotides match TRBD1. The junction had 6 bases not matched to a gene; V was cut back by 0 bases and J by 4 bases. The CDR3 is 15 amino acids. Germline CDR1 reads SGHDT; CDR2 reads YYEEEE. The CDR3 sequence: CASSLGKGATYGYTF. CDR3 bases: TGTGCCAGCAGCTTGGGTAAGGGGGCGACCTATGGCTACACCTTC.

The chain has TRBV10-3 and TRBJ2-1; D may be TRBD1 (5 bases). The CDR3 totals 13 residues. Germline V gene sequence: CDR1 ENHRY, CDR2 SYGVKD. The V end was cut by 7 bases, the J end by 5 bases, with 12 bases between. Here the CDR3 reads CAINGQGDNEQFF. In DNA, the CDR3 is TGTGCCATCAACGGACAAGGCGACAATGAGCAGTTCTTC.

This rearrangement joins TRBV29-1 to TRBJ2-7; 7 bases agree with TRBD2. Losses at the gene ends were 6 bases for V and 3 bases for J; bases not matched to a gene: 5. Looked up from germline, CDR1 is SQVTM and CDR2 is ANQGSEA. The CDR3 is made up of 12 amino acids. CDR3 residues: CSVSGGFYEQYF. In nucleotides, the CDR3 is TGCAGCGTCTCGGGGGGTTTCTACGAGCAGTACTTC.

The chain joins TRBV28 to TRBJ2-7; maybe TRBD2 (6 bases). Deletions cut 5 bases from V and 4 bases from J, with 15 bases between. CDR1 is MDHEN and CDR2 is SYDVKM in the germline V gene. The CDR3 runs to 14 residues. CDR3 residues: CASSGVGLRYEQYF. In nucleotides, the CDR3 is TGTGCCAGCAGTGGGGTGGGACTTAGGTACGAGCAGTACTTC.

This CDR3 is CAISERQGSNEQFF. The CDR3 DNA reads as TGTGCCATCAGTGAACGTCAGGGTAGCAATGAGCAGTTCTTC. The chain carries TRBV10-3 and TRBJ2-1; possible D gene TRBD1, 5 bases. The CDR3 consists of 14 residues. Germline values: CDR1 ENHRY, CDR2 SYGVKD. Trimming cost V 3 bases and J 6 bases, with 12 bases left between them.

This chain joins TRBV19 and TRBJ2-1; tentatively, D is TRBD1 (6 bases). The CDR3 runs to 14 residues. Trimming took 5 bases from V and 6 from J, leaving 14 bases between them. Looked up from germline, CDR1 is LNHDA and CDR2 is SQIVND (reference sequence). The CDR3: CASSSETGRNEQFF. The DNA of the CDR3 is TGTGCCAGTAGTTCCGAGACAGGTCGCAATGAGCAGTTCTTC.

This chain links TRBV6-6 with TRBJ2-3; D may be TRBD1 (5 bases). There are 14 residues in the CDR3. The ends were cut back, 8 bases at V and 1 base at J, with 13 bases in the middle. Looked up from germline, CDR1 is MNHNY and CDR2 is SVGAGI (reference sequence). CDR3 in amino acids: CASRQGMRTDTQYF. For the CDR3, the DNA is TGTGCCAGCCGCCAGGGAATGCGCACAGATACGCAGTATTTT.

V is TRBV7-9 and J is TRBJ2-2, with D maybe TRBD1 (6 bases). With 4 bases removed from V and 5 bases from J, the gap between germline ends came to 23 bases. The length of the CDR3 is 18 residues. Germline V gives CDR1 SEHNR, CDR2 FQNEAQ (reference sequence). CDR3 bases: TGTGCCAGCAGCTCTAAAGGCCAGGCAGGGGCGAGGACCGGGGAGCTGTTTTTT. This gives the protein CASSSKGQAGARTGELFF.

In its sample, this clone was seen once. The CDR3 DNA reads as TGTGCCAGTAGTGACAGGGGAGTAGAGACCCAGTACTTC. Translated, it gives CASSDRGVETQYF. The chain combines TRBV19 with TRBJ2-5; TRBD1 agrees at 8 bases. CDR1 and CDR2 (germline): LNHDA, SQIVND (reference sequence). J was trimmed by 4 bases and V by 5 bases; bases with no gene match: 3. The CDR3 runs 13 residues.

The rearrangement joins TRBV11-2 to TRBJ2-7; 10 bases line up with TRBD1. V lost 4 bases and J lost 6; bases outside the gene matches: 6. The CDR3 extends over 14 amino acids. Germline V gene lookup returns CDR1 SGHAT and CDR2 FQNNGV. CDR3 in DNA: TGTGCCAGCAGCTCCGGGACAGGGGTCGGCGAGCAGTACTTC. Translated: CASSSGTGVGEQYF.

The chain links TRBV4-3 to TRBJ1-4; perhaps TRBD1 as D (6 bases). This CDR3 is 17 amino acids long. The germline CDR1 and CDR2 sequences are LGHNA and YSLEER. The V end lost 0 bases, the J end lost 3 bases, and 14 bases lay between the germline ends. CDR3 DNA: TGCGCCAGCAGCCAAGACCCTTGGGGGCAGTCTAATGAAAAACTGTTTTTT. Translation: CASSQDPWGQSNEKLFF.

This clone has only one observation. The chain couples TRBV6-1 to TRBJ2-7; D possibly corresponds to TRBD1 (5 bases). The germline V gene has CDR1 MNHNS and CDR2 SASEGT. The CDR3 is 15 amino acids. Trimming shortened V by 2 bases and J by 5 bases, and 16 bases separated the two germline ends. The CDR3 nucleotides are TGTGCCAGCAGTGAACTGGGCCTAACAGGCGACGAGCAGTACTTC. Translating it yields CASSELGLTGDEQYF.

The table lists this clone with a few counts. This chain joins TRBV18 and TRBJ2-3, with TRBD1 matching over 8 bases. From germline, CDR1 is KGHSH and CDR2 LQKENI. Trimming took 5 bases from V and 4 from J; bases not matched to a gene: 8. This CDR3 is 15 amino acids long. The CDR3 sequence: CASSWTGNPPDTQYF. CDR3 DNA: TGTGCCAGCTCATGGACAGGGAATCCCCCAGATACGCAGTATTTT.

The J gene is TRBJ1-4, the V gene TRBV5-8, with 7 bases identical to TRBD1. The CDR3 covers 13 residues. CDR1 is SGHTS, CDR2 YDEGEE, per germline. V dropped 7 bases and J dropped 2; count of bases not matched to a gene: 2. CDR3: CASGQETNEKLFF. CDR3 sequence (DNA): TGTGCCAGCGGACAGGAGACTAATGAAAAACTGTTTTTT.

The V gene is TRBV19, the J gene TRBJ2-2, with D possibly being TRBD2 (6 bases). The V end was cut by 7 bases, the J end by 5 bases, with 23 bases between. The germline V gene encodes CDR1 LNHDA and CDR2 SQIVND (reference sequence). The CDR3 length is 17 residues. CDR3 residues: CASMKRGVAGGTGELFF. For the CDR3, the DNA is TGTGCCAGTATGAAGCGCGGAGTCGCCGGGGGAACCGGGGAGCTGTTTTTT.

This clone has ten or more counts. The chain uses TRBV5-4 and TRBJ1-2; D possibly corresponds to TRBD1 (5 bases). The CDR3 consists of 14 residues. V lost 0 bases, J lost 7 bases, and 13 bases lay in between. Germline values: CDR1 SGHNT, CDR2 YYREEE (reference sequence). The CDR3 loop reads CASSLEGEQGGYTF. The CDR3 nucleotides read TGTGCCAGCAGCTTGGAAGGGGAACAAGGTGGCTACACCTTC.

This rearrangement joins TRBV11-2 to TRBJ2-7; TRBD2 aligns across 9 bases. V trimming: 1 base; J trimming: 4 bases; junction bases outside the gene matches: 11. From germline, CDR1 is SGHAT and CDR2 FQNNGV. The CDR3 loop spans 17 amino acids. The CDR3 coding sequence is TGTGCCAGCAGCTTAGGACGTGGCGGGAGGGCTGGTTACGAGCAGTACTTC. Its protein is CASSLGRGGRAGYEQYF.

The rearrangement links TRBV9 to TRBJ1-4, with 12 bases matching TRBD1. Germline lookup yields CDR1 SGDLS and CDR2 YYNGEE. The CDR3 is 16 residues long. With V trimmed by 4 bases and J by 8 bases, 9 bases remained unmatched. CDR3 nucleotides: TGTGCCAGCAGCCCCCGGGACAGGGGGCCAGGAGAAAAACTGTTTTTT. Its protein product is CASSPRDRGPGEKLFF.

Within the sample, this clone is medium-sized (0.01 to 0.1%). The V and J genes are TRBV6-4 and TRBJ2-2; perhaps TRBD2 as D (6 bases). Deletions cut 5 bases from V and 6 bases from J, with 16 bases between. CDR3 length: 15 residues. CDR1 is MRHNA and CDR2 is SNTAGT in the germline V gene. The CDR3 is CASSSGVQGAGELFF. In DNA form, the CDR3 reads TGTGCCAGCAGTTCGGGAGTCCAAGGCGCCGGGGAGCTGTTTTTT.

The rearrangement joins TRBV3-1 (or the pseudogene TRBV3-2) to TRBJ2-3, with 9 bases lining up with TRBD2. V shed 0 bases and J 2 bases; nucleotides not matched to a gene: 6. From germline, CDR1 is LGHDT and CDR2 YNNKEL (reference sequence). The CDR3 is 17 residues long. The CDR3, as DNA: TGTGCCAGCAGCCAAGATAGGGCGGGAGGGATCACAGATACGCAGTATTTT. This gives the protein CASSQDRAGGITDTQYF.

CDR3 DNA: TGTGCCAGCAGCTCGGAAAACAGGGTTGCCTCACCCCTCCACTTT. Encoded protein: CASSSENRVASPLHF. The V gene is TRBV5-4, the J gene TRBJ1-6; a possible D gene is TRBD1 (6 bases). The germline V and J ends were trimmed by 3 bases and 10 bases, with 17 bases remaining between them. The CDR3 has 15 amino acids. Germline V gene sequence: CDR1 SGHNT, CDR2 YYREEE (reference sequence).

This rearrangement joins TRBV7-9 to TRBJ2-1; D ambiguous. This CDR3 contains 15 residues. The germline gives CDR1 SEHNR, CDR2 FQNEAQ (reference sequence). V was shortened by 3 bases and J by 0 bases, with 9 bases between the two germline ends. The CDR3 sequence: CASSLHEISYNEQFF. The CDR3 nucleotides are TGTGCCAGCAGCTTGCACGAGATCTCCTACAATGAGCAGTTCTTC.

Points on this clone: At one boundary the junction diverges from the germline segment, which might be a read error. The chain carries TRBV7-2 and TRBJ1-3; TRBD1 aligns across 10 bases. CDR1 is SGHTA, CDR2 FQGNSA, per germline. The CDR3 totals 17 residues. The CDR3 DNA sequence: TGTGCCAGCAGCCTAGCCGGGACAGGGGCATTTGGAAACACCATATATTTT. Its protein product is CASSLAGTGAFGNTIYF.

This clone was detected only a few times. V and J are TRBV19 and TRBJ2-2, with a tentative D call TRBD1 (5 bases). Germline CDR1 and CDR2: LNHDA and SQIVND (reference sequence). This CDR3 has 15 residues. V was shortened by 3 bases and J by 1 base, with 9 bases between the two germline ends. CDR3 in DNA: TGTGCCAGTAGTATTGGGCAGGGGAACACCGGGGAGCTGTTTTTT. Its protein is CASSIGQGNTGELFF.

V is TRBV19 and J is TRBJ1-1; weak D call: TRBD1 (5 bases). This CDR3 has 14 residues. Germline V gene lookup returns CDR1 LNHDA and CDR2 SQIVND (reference sequence). V was pared by 5 bases and J by 5 bases, with 15 bases between. The DNA of the CDR3 is TGTGCCAGTAGTCCCGGGGGAGGTGGGACTGAAGCTTTCTTT. This gives the protein CASSPGGGGTEAFF.

The V call is TRBV5-5, the J call TRBJ2-3, with TRBD2 matching over 7 bases. The CDR3 totals 15 residues. V trimming: 4 bases; J trimming: 6 bases; junction bases outside the gene matches: 11. Germline V gene sequence: CDR1 SGHKS, CDR2 YYEKEE (reference sequence). CDR3 bases: TGTGCCAGCAGCACGGCAGGGCTAGCGGCCGATACGCAGTATTTT. Residues: CASSTAGLAADTQYF.

In its sample, this clone was seen a few times. CDR3 in DNA: TGCGCCAGCAGCTTGTCGACTAGCGGGAGGGACTACAATGAGCAGTTCTTC. It translates to CASSLSTSGRDYNEQFF. The chain is built from TRBV5-1 and TRBJ2-1, with 14 bases aligning to TRBD2. The CDR3 is 17 amino acids. Looked up from germline, CDR1 is SGHRS and CDR2 is YFSETQ. V was clipped by 1 base and J by 3 bases; unmatched bases: 3.